In this sample, the clone carrying this TCR beta chain turned up many times. Its antigen remains unknown. This CDR3 comprises 18 residues. This entry comes from a study of identical twins. Overall study findings and caveats: Partly confounded zero-insertion analyses could result from invariant MAIT and iNKT cells. Out-of-frame TCR alpha sharing observed in monozygotic twins exceeded model estimates. While abundant cord blood beta clonotypes carried fewer insertions, memory repertoires showed no such pattern.

TCRdb ran MiXCR on the 5' RACE reads and lists one entry per CDR3 protein. The sample records 410,000 or so distinct CDR3 sequences, about 18% being singletons. This chain connects TRBV21-1 to TRBJ2-7; the D call in the table, TRBD2, was not verified against the DNA. TRBV21-1 is a recognized pseudogene. The sample comprised naive T cells sorted from blood. The sequence was collected from a man aged 45-60 years in good health. CDR3 in DNA: TGTGCCAGCAGCAATAAGTCCGGGACTAGCGGGAGTACACACGAGCAGTACTTC. This sequence encodes CASSNKSGTSGSTHEQYF.